This record looks at one T cell receptor (beta chain) sequence and its context. V was clipped by 3 bases and J by 8 bases; unmatched bases: 16. The V gene's germline CDR1 is SGHAT and CDR2 FQNNGV. CDR3 length: 17 amino acids. These data are taken from a study of blood T cell repertoires in COVID-19. The method was immunoSEQ multiplex PCR; TCRdb's version includes in-frame clones alone and lacks a portion of them. The sample holds nearly 80,000 clones, more than 80% seen once. The material sequenced was peripheral blood. This sequence originates from a woman older than 75 with acute or convalescent COVID-19. V is TRBV11-2 and J is TRBJ2-1, with 7 bases that match TRBD2. This chain's CDR3 is CASSLGFWSGATDEQFF. In nucleotides, the CDR3 is TGTGCCAGCAGCTTGGGGTTTTGGAGCGGGGCCACCGATGAGCAGTTCTTC.